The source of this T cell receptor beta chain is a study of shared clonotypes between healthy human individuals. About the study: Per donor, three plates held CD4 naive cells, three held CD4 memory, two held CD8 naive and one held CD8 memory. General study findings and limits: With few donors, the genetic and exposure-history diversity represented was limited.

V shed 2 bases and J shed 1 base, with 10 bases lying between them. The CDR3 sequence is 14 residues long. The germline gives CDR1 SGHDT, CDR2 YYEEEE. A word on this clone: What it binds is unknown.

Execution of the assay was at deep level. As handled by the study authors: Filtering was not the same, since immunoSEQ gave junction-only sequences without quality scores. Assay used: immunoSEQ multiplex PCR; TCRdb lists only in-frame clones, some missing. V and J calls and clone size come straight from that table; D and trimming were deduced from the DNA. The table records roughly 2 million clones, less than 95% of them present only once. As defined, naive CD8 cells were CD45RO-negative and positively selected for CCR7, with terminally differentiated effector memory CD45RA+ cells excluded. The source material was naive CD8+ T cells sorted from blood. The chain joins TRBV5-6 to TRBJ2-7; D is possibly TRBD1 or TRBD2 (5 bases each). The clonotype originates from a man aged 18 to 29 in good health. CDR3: CASSFWDGSYEQYF. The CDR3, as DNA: TGTGCCAGCAGCTTTTGGGACGGATCCTACGAGCAGTACTTC.